This TCR beta chain was found in a study of cytomegalovirus exposure and HLA in healthy donors (dated by TCRdb to the late 2010s). Describing the broader study: An earlier analysis of around 600 of the donors reported roughly 300 Gb of sequence data and some 120 million unique TCR beta sequences from 150 million to 200 million T cells. The study was designed to test whether signatures of past pathogen exposure could be identified by cataloging public T cell receptors. High-throughput TCR immunosequencing, statistical association of individual TCRs with disease status, and machine learning were combined to predict cytomegalovirus infection status. An early release that covered about 600 HLA-typed donors contained around 330 gigabases of sequencing data and roughly 84 million unique TCR sequences. In a later analysis, previously published TCR beta repertoires from about 670 donors were re-analyzed and high-resolution HLA genotyping was added so that TCR occurrence patterns could be studied. Using immunosequencing, the study profiled T cell repertoires from 666 subjects and related those repertoires to cytomegalovirus serostatus. Class I and class II HLA loci were covered by the typing at four-digit resolution. The later analysis used no new phenotypic data to find candidate immune exposures, relying instead on TCR beta sequences and their occurrence across donors. In an earlier analysis of over 550 of the donors, high-throughput TCR beta sequencing was used to judge whether each TCR beta V gene segment behaved as functional or pseudogenic. Donor age, sex, ethnicity and CMV serostatus were compiled together with the repertoire data. The number of donors typed differed by locus, with about 629-640 for A, B, C, DRB1 and DQB1, around 500 for DQA1, under 610 for DPA1, and about 450 for DPB1. Because of strong linkage in the cohort, roughly five DR-DQ haplotypes were treated as single units for association and clustering. On average, 235,054 unique TCR beta nucleotide sequences were sequenced per donor among 300 to 500 genotyped donors of the cohort, with roughly 19% of those sequences being non-productive. Of the 300 to 500 genotyped donors, more than 75% were placed in the genetic ancestry cluster associated with self-reported Caucasian donors. All discovery cohort repertoires had been generated using a single sequencing platform. Besides the first cohort of 666 subjects, a separate validation cohort made up of 120 different subjects was used. In a later genetic analysis, genome-wide SNP genotypes for about 60% of the 666 donors were used, and that subset was treated as a discovery cohort.

The library relied on the immunoSEQ multiplex PCR assay. For the multiplex PCR, a mixture combining 60 forward primers for TCR Vbeta segments and 13 reverse primers for TCR Jbeta segments was used. The CDR3 region of rearranged TCR beta genes was amplified from genomic DNA by a multiplex PCR assay. The Illumina HiSeq System was used to sequence the amplified TCR beta libraries as 87-base-pair reads. The study's own analysis went as follows. A later analysis counted about 76 million unique TCR beta chains across the 550 to 800 repertoires, and 9 million to 14 million of these chains were shared by at least two donors. Raw reads were error-corrected and collapsed into unique sequences with a nearest-neighbor algorithm that merged closely related sequences to remove PCR and sequencing errors. CDR3 sequences were aligned to IMGT reference sequences to assign V, D and J gene segments. Each retained sequence needed at least a six-nucleotide match to both a V gene segment and a J gene segment. A rearrangement counted as productive if the CDR3 had no stop codons and remained in frame with V and J, and every other rearrangement counted as non-productive. Following IMGT convention, CDR3 was defined as the stretch from the second conserved V-encoded cysteine to the conserved J-encoded phenylalanine. Sequences without an unambiguous match to a single V gene segment were excluded from the earlier analysis of almost 600 of the donors. In an earlier analysis of 587 of the donors, V segments were called functional above 56.7% productive rearrangements and were called segregating when the between-donor standard deviation exceeded 5%. A statistical classification framework was built for diagnosing cytomegalovirus status from the catalog of TCR beta chain sequences. A later analysis assigned V and J genes by comparing TCR nucleotide sequences with IMGT/GENE-DB human TR gene sequences. The TCRdist pipeline was used in a later analysis to assign CDR3 sequences and most-parsimonious VDJ recombination scenarios. A later analysis defined each TCR beta chain by its CDR3 amino acid sequence plus V-gene family, and excluded reads lacking a unique V-gene family. In a later analysis, 450 to 600 highly shared, low-generation-probability nucleotide sequences were removed to address suspected cross-contamination and a sequencing artifact. A later analysis calculated a clonal expansion index for each public chain from normalized within-repertoire ranks of inferred template counts. Generation probabilities in a later analysis came from a VDJ recombination model fitted to out-of-frame rearrangements, and those results were checked against IGoR. In a later analysis, hypergeometric tests were used to score TCR-TCR, TCR-HLA and TCR-CMV co-occurrence, with a repertoire-size bias correction applied to TCR pairs. False discovery rates were estimated in a later analysis by permuting HLA or CMV assignments 20 times. A later analysis grouped co-occurring TCRs with DBSCAN, adding TCRdist sequence similarity when clustering within HLA-allele-positive subsets. Repertoires with fewer than 30,000 or more than 120,000 public chains, plus five repertoires with anomalous nucleotide sharing, were excluded from co-occurrence clustering. Entries here come from immuneACCESS through TCRdb and include only in-frame sequences with V and J called. Some clones fail to appear in such tables; in the studies checked, an unresolved V gene covers under half of the shortfall, and the cause of the remainder is unknown. That table furnishes V, J and clone size, whereas the DNA furnished D and trimming. Recorded for this sample are 100,000 to 130,000 clones; about 84% of them occurred a single time. The ten largest clones represent more than 2% of the sample.

The cohort consisted of 650 to 700 healthy bone marrow donors. All cohort members were sampled while nominally healthy, although unrecorded immune exposures were likely present. The donor was CMV seronegative and was included in the group of under 450 seronegative cohort members. Each donor provided a peripheral blood sample, and peripheral blood mononuclear cells were used for TCR beta sequencing. The Qiagen DNeasy Blood Extraction Kit was used to extract genomic DNA from the blood cell samples. Results and caveats for the whole study, not just this receptor: Roughly uniform sequencing depth across donors was assumed in presence/absence analyses, although this assumption may not hold. A further reported finding was that TCR beta sequences accurately predicted the HLA-A and HLA-B alleles for most subjects in the first cohort. The only immune exposure information available for the cohort was CMV serostatus. The 87-base-pair reads could not distinguish some IMGT-functional V segments, including TRBV6-2 and TRBV6-3, so those segments were excluded. The classifier was reported to diagnose cytomegalovirus status with high specificity and sensitivity in both the original and validation cohorts. A later analysis found that most CMV-associated TCR beta chains appeared HLA-restricted, with HLA associations seemingly driven largely by CMV exposure. Correlated functional status among segregating V segments might reflect linkage disequilibrium, but an unknown experimental factor could not be ruled out. In a later analysis, about 17,000 TCR beta sequences were associated with specific HLA alleles at a false discovery rate of 0.05. In vitro tests confirmed that a few of the cytomegalovirus-associated TCR beta chains recognize cytomegalovirus antigens. When HLA alleles, especially DR and DQ, strongly co-occurred, TCR associations were difficult to assign to individual alleles. Compared with the 666-donor mean, donors in an Asian-associated ancestry cluster had fewer N-insertions in productive TCRs, according to a later genetic analysis. Most TCR sequences were seen in very few donors, while some public TCRs were found in many individuals. The sequencing pipeline was judged likely to have produced a cluster of highly shared sequence variants as a technical artifact. A later analysis reported that several top co-occurrence clusters appeared linked to parvovirus B19, influenza, CMV and Epstein-Barr virus. The study gave a list of over 150 TCR beta chains associated with cytomegalovirus. In an earlier analysis of several hundred of the donors, most TCR beta V segments were observed in productive rearrangements about 87% or about 30% of the time, broadly matching IMGT annotations. According to the authors, the approach could potentially be generalized to other disease states and immunological phenotypes. The cohort was sequenced for TCR beta chains only, and without alpha or paired-chain data the features that could be detected were limited. A later genetic analysis associated a missense DCLRE1C variant with V-gene and J-gene trimming of TCR beta chains, and an independent cohort replicated the association. Because some donors lacked HLA typing at each locus, the association tests relied only on the typed subset. In a later analysis, HLA-associated TCR beta chains showed more clonal expansion and lower generation probabilities than non-associated chains that were equally common. The earlier analysis of about 600 of the donors excluded about 16 rarely observed V segments, including chromosome 9 orphons, because counts were too low. In a later analysis, the rate of TCR association differed among HLA loci, with DRB1 alleles having the most associated TCRs and HLA-C alleles having the fewest.

CDR1 MDHEN and CDR2 SYDVKM were looked up in the germline V gene. Between the V and J ends, shortened by 5 bases and 4 bases respectively, the junction contains 9 bases. From cysteine to phenylalanine, the CDR3 is 12 amino acids long. Here the CDR3 DNA is all that survives: 36 bases in frame from base 1. To note about this clone: The clone's antigen remains unknown. Base qualities are not provided; no much larger clone lies one nucleotide away.

Sequenced material: PBMCs. This receptor chain uses TRBV28 and TRBJ2-7; a weak D assignment points to TRBD1 (6 bases agree). The receptor was derived from a man aged 30-40 years in good health and CMV-seronegative. The CDR3 corresponds to CASSTQGYEQYF. The DNA sequence follows: TGTGCCAGCAGTACACAGGGTTACGAGCAGTACTTC.